This T cell receptor (beta chain) stems from a study of OX40 agonist ivuxolimab in advanced cancers. Overall study: Patients receiving dose escalation had hepatocellular carcinoma, melanoma, renal cell or head and neck cancer. Mean age about 60 years, range roughly 20 to 85; roughly 82% male. Study results and limitations: On average, CD8+ T cells had more expanded clones than CD4+.

Method: immunoSEQ multiplex PCR; TCRdb's copy keeps in-frame clones and lacks some. The profile shows more than 45,000 clones, around 90% of them singletons. A word on this clone: The antigen is unknown.

This receptor was obtained from an adult with an advanced solid tumor such as melanoma, head and neck, liver or kidney cancer. The sequences come from CD4+ or CD8+ T cells sorted from blood, collected in a trial of the OX40 agonist ivuxolimab.

CDR3 sequence (DNA): TGTGCCAGCAGCTCGGGAGGGGCGGGAGTTAACGCCGGGGAGCTGTTTTTT. Amino acids: CASSSGGAGVNAGELFF. This chain links TRBV9 with TRBJ2-2; 8 bases fit TRBD2. Germline V gene data show CDR1 as SGDLS and CDR2 as YYNGEE. The CDR3 loop spans 17 amino acids. V lost 4 bases, J lost 6 bases, and 14 bases stayed unmatched. Supplemented by reference TRBV9 and TRBJ2-2, the full variable domain reads DSGVTQTPKHLITATGQRVTLRCSPRSGDLSVYWYQQSLDQGLQFLIQYYNGEERAKGNILERFSAQQFPDLHSELNLSSLELGDSALYFCASSSGGAGVNAGELFFGEGSRLTVL.